There are a few counts of the clone carrying this TCR beta chain. V gave up 4 bases and J gave up 2 bases, with 14 bases separating them. Germline-derived CDR1 and CDR2 are SGHDN and FVKESK. This CDR3 is built from 15 residues. Every bit of the isolated RNA underwent reverse transcription, so sequencing read expressed TCRB transcripts. Sequenced by immunoSEQ multiplex PCR; TCRdb stores in-frame clones only, minus some. The repertoire consists of roughly 250,000 clones, with roughly 70% occurring once and the leading ten covering 0.053%. This specimen comes from a study of beta chain features in type 1 diabetes.

This receptor was identified in a man aged 30-40 years in good health. The chain is built from TRBV14 and TRBJ1-1; D is uncertain. The sequenced material came from naive CD4+ T cells from blood. CDR3 protein: CASSLTVGINTEAFF. CDR3 DNA: TGTGCCAGCAGCCTCACAGTCGGCATTAACACTGAAGCTTTCTTT.